These T cell receptor beta chains were read from a single sample in a study of CD8 T cells in ankylosing spondylitis. TCRdb fed the 5' RACE reads into MiXCR, producing one record per CDR3 protein. In the table there are about 92,000 distinct CDR3 sequences, about 8.8% of which are singletons. The source material was blood, either unsorted or a sorted T cell fraction (not recorded which). These receptors originate from a male donor with ankylosing spondylitis or in good health (not recorded which). The CDR3 runs from the conserved cysteine through the conserved F or W. D genes are given only for firm matches. The listing skips clone size in some rows; elsewhere it reads once, few, many or a size class.

>19|TRBD2|TRBV11-2|-|TRBJ2-1
CASSYDRPTTGGPYNEQFF
TGTGCCAGCAGCTACGATCGCCCCACTACGGGGGGGCCTTACAATGAGCAGTTCTTC
>15|TRBD2|TRBV29-1|few|TRBJ2-5
CSVGFQRGNQETQYF
TGCAGCGTTGGTTTCCAGCGGGGGAACCAAGAGACCCAGTACTTC
>16|TRBD1|TRBV7-9|-|TRBJ2-7
CASSYPGQGVAYEQYF
TGTGCCAGCAGTTACCCGGGACAGGGGGTTGCCTACGAGCAGTACTTC
>13|TRBD1|TRBV5-6|many|TRBJ2-7
CASSRTGPPEQYF
TGTGCCAGCAGTCGGACAGGGCCGCCCGAGCAGTACTTC
>15|-|TRBV20-1|many|TRBJ1-1
CSASGGGQMNTEAFF
TGCAGTGCTAGTGGAGGCGGGCAAATGAACACTGAAGCTTTCTTT
>15|TRBD2|TRBV6-4|many|TRBJ2-1
CASRGLAGIYNEQFF
TGTGCCAGCAGGGGACTAGCGGGGATATACAATGAGCAGTTCTTC
>14|TRBD1|TRBV5-4|many|TRBJ2-7
CASSGGQGVNEQYF
TGTGCCAGCAGCGGGGGACAGGGAGTCAACGAGCAGTACTTC
>14|-|TRBV6-1|few|TRBJ1-1
CASSQSRMNTEAFF
TGTGCCAGCAGTCAGTCTCGGATGAACACTGAAGCTTTCTTT
>14|TRBD1|TRBV5-1|-|TRBJ2-7
CASSLGTGVGEQYF
TGCGCCAGCAGCCTAGGGACAGGGGTGGGGGAGCAGTACTTC
>14|TRBD1|TRBV10-3|many|TRBJ2-7
CAISESQGAYEQYF
TGTGCCATCAGTGAGTCGCAGGGGGCCTACGAGCAGTACTTC
>13|-|TRBV29-1|many|TRBJ2-5
CSVAVRRGETQYF
TGCAGCGTTGCGGTCAGGAGGGGGGAGACCCAGTACTTC
>13|TRBD1|TRBV10-3|few|TRBJ1-2
CAISAGQNYGYTF
TGTGCCATCAGTGCGGGACAGAACTATGGCTACACCTTC
>13|TRBD1|TRBV12-3/TRBV12-4|-|TRBJ2-7
CASSLQGSCEQYF
TGTGCCAGCAGTCTACAGGGGTCCTGCGAGCAGTACTTC
>15|TRBD1|TRBV7-3|many|TRBJ2-1
CASSLDRGVYNEQFF
TGTGCCAGCAGCTTAGACAGGGGCGTGTACAATGAGCAGTTCTTC
>16|TRBD1|TRBV4-1|-|TRBJ2-5
CASSQVGQGRKETQYF
TGCGCCAGCAGCCAAGTGGGACAGGGAAGAAAAGAGACCCAGTACTTC
>15|TRBD1|TRBV4-2|many|TRBJ2-5
CASSPDRGIQETQYF
TGTGCCAGCAGCCCGGACAGGGGGATCCAAGAGACCCAGTACTTC
>14|TRBD1|TRBV12-3/TRBV12-4|many|TRBJ2-5
CASSPDRARETQYF
TGTGCCAGCAGCCCGGACAGGGCTAGAGAGACCCAGTACTTC
>13|-|TRBV5-1|many|TRBJ2-1
CASKVEFGDEQFF
TGCGCCAGTAAAGTGGAATTTGGCGATGAGCAGTTCTTC
>18|-|TRBV4-2|few|TRBJ1-2
CASSQASNAQGLRGGYTF
TGTGCCAGCAGCCAAGCTTCCAACGCCCAGGGTCTCCGTGGTGGCTACACCTTC
>13|-|TRBV18|-|TRBJ2-3
CASSRVDSDTQYF
TGTGCCAGCTCACGGGTAGATTCGGATACGCAGTATTTT
>14|-|TRBV5-1|many|TRBJ2-5
CATSLSGVEETQYF
TGCGCCACATCCCTATCCGGCGTGGAAGAGACCCAGTACTTC
>15|TRBD1|TRBV20-1|many|TRBJ1-1
CSAWARGRLNTEAFF
TGCAGTGCTTGGGCCAGGGGGCGATTGAACACTGAAGCTTTCTTT
>13|-|TRBV29-1|many|TRBJ2-3
CSVEVTGTDTQYF
TGCAGCGTTGAAGTCACTGGCACAGATACGCAGTATTTT
>14|-|TRBV6-2/TRBV6-3|many|TRBJ2-7
CASSPEGVYYEQYF
TGTGCCAGCAGTCCCGAGGGTGTTTACTACGAGCAGTACTTC
>15|-|TRBV20-1|many|TRBJ2-5
CSAPSPHRVGETQYF
TGCAGTGCCCCCTCCCCCCACAGGGTGGGAGAGACCCAGTACTTC
>15|TRBD1|TRBV5-1|many|TRBJ2-2
CASSSGQTNTGELFF
TGCGCCAGCAGCTCGGGACAGACGAACACCGGGGAGCTGTTTTTT
>15|TRBD1|TRBV12-3/TRBV12-4|-|TRBJ1-5
CASSRQGYSNQPQHF
TGTGCCAGCAGTCGACAGGGCTATAGCAATCAGCCCCAGCATTTT
>15|-|TRBV29-1|many|TRBJ1-2
CSVEDRGGPNYGYTF
TGCAGCGTTGAAGATCGGGGGGGGCCCAACTATGGCTACACCTTC
>17|TRBD2|TRBV7-6|many|TRBJ2-1
CASSLASAGGSYNEQFF
TGTGCCAGCAGCTTAGCTTCTGCGGGGGGTTCCTACAATGAGCAGTTCTTC
>12|-|TRBV18|many|TRBJ2-5
CASSSERGTQYF
TGTGCCAGCTCATCAGAACGGGGGACCCAGTACTTC
>16|TRBD1|TRBV6-5|-|TRBJ1-4
CASSYSRDSLNEKLFF
TGTGCCAGCAGTTACTCCAGGGACAGCCTTAATGAAAAACTGTTTTTT
>15|-|TRBV12-3/TRBV12-4|many|TRBJ2-3
CASRVSGPSTDTQYF
TGTGCCAGCAGGGTGAGCGGCCCTAGCACAGATACGCAGTATTTT
>15|TRBD2|TRBV7-3|-|TRBJ2-5
CASSPLGGGTETQYF
TGTGCCAGCAGCCCCCTCGGGGGGGGCACAGAGACCCAGTACTTC
>15|-|TRBV5-1|many|TRBJ2-7
CASSLLTGRRDEQYF
TGCGCCAGCAGCTTGCTGACAGGTCGGCGCGACGAGCAGTACTTC
>15|TRBD1|TRBV20-1|-|TRBJ1-2
CSARGGQGAGYGYTF
TGCAGTGCTAGAGGGGGACAGGGGGCCGGGTATGGCTACACCTTC
>12|-|TRBV15|many|TRBJ2-7
CATSQTSDEQYF
TGTGCCACCAGCCAGACGAGTGACGAGCAGTACTTC
>17|TRBD1|TRBV3-1|-|TRBJ2-5
CASSHSLGQGVAETQYF
TGTGCCAGCAGCCATTCTCTCGGACAGGGAGTGGCGGAGACCCAGTACTTC
>18|TRBD1|TRBV5-1|many|TRBJ1-6
CASSPGWGDRGVYSPLHF
TGCGCCAGCAGTCCCGGTTGGGGGGACAGGGGGGTGTATTCACCCCTCCACTTT
>16|TRBD1|TRBV5-1|many|TRBJ2-1
CASSGHEGQGLNEQFF
TGCGCCAGCAGCGGACACGAGGGACAGGGGCTCAATGAGCAGTTCTTC
>17|TRBD1|TRBV3-1|-|TRBJ2-4
CASSQTSDRVRLNIQYF
TGTGCCAGCAGCCAAACTTCAGACAGGGTCCGTCTAAACATTCAGTACTTC
>16|TRBD1|TRBV6-1|-|TRBJ2-7
CASSESTGQGSNEQYF
TGTGCCAGCAGTGAATCTACGGGACAGGGTAGCAACGAGCAGTACTTC
>13|-|TRBV24-1|many|TRBJ2-3
CATSDLTSDTQYF
TGTGCCACCAGTGATTTGACATCAGATACGCAGTATTTT
>17|TRBD2|TRBV20-1|many|TRBJ2-2
CSAALMGGGYDTGELFF
TGCAGTGCCGCCCTGATGGGCGGGGGATATGACACCGGGGAGCTGTTTTTT
>19|-|TRBV9|-|TRBJ1-6
CASSVGGGRGGPSGSPLHF
TGTGCCAGCAGCGTAGGAGGTGGGAGGGGGGGACCCTCCGGTTCACCCCTCCACTTT
>14|-|TRBV20-1|-|TRBJ1-1
CSARARGMNTEAFF
TGCAGTGCTAGAGCTAGGGGCATGAACACTGAAGCTTTCTTT
>15|TRBD1|TRBV28|-|TRBJ1-5
CASSPTGAFNQPQHF
TGTGCCAGCAGCCCGACAGGGGCCTTCAATCAGCCCCAGCATTTT
>14|-|TRBV4-2|many|TRBJ1-3
CASSQGPSGNTIYF
TGTGCCAGCAGCCAAGGACCTTCTGGAAACACCATATATTTT
>13|-|TRBV15|many|TRBJ2-5
CATSRDWIETQYF
TGTGCCACCAGCAGAGATTGGATTGAGACCCAGTACTTC